These 17 T cell receptor beta chains share one sample of origin, sequenced in a study of T cell repertoires in cytomegalovirus infection. One entry per CDR3 protein, called by TCRdb with MiXCR from the reads. The sample yields nearly 550,000 distinct CDR3 sequences, approximately 15% seen once. Sequences were obtained from CD8+ T cells from PBMCs. The receptors stem from a human donor in good health (CMV status not recorded). Some clones in this sample may be carry-over from other donors' samples.

There are many counts of this clonotype. The chain employs TRBV6-6 and TRBJ2-3; 7 nucleotides line up with TRBD2. This CDR3 is 16 amino acids long. J lost 2 bases, V lost 8 bases, and 13 bases had no gene match. Per germline, CDR1 MNHNY and CDR2 SVGAGI (reference sequence). The CDR3 loop is CASGVASGASTDTQYF. The CDR3 bases are TGTGCCAGCGGAGTGGCTAGCGGAGCCTCCACAGATACGCAGTATTTT.

The CDR3 sequence is CASSLDEEIGSPLHF. CDR3 bases: TGTGCCAGCAGCTTAGATGAGGAGATAGGGTCACCCCTCCACTTT. The chain links TRBV7-9 to TRBJ1-6; no firm D call. Between the trimmed V and J ends, which lost 1 base and 10 bases, there was a span of 14 bases. Germline loops: CDR1 SEHNR, CDR2 FQNEAQ (reference sequence). CDR3 length: 15 residues. The entire variable domain, with the rest obtained from reference TRBV7-9 and TRBJ1-6, is as follows: DTGVSQNPRHKITKRGQNVTFRCDPISEHNRLYWYRQTLGQGPEFLTYFQNEAQLEKSRLLSDRFSAERPKGSFSTLEIQRTEQGDSAMYLCASSLDEEIGSPLHFGNGTRLTVT.

This clonotype was counted ten times or more. The genes are TRBV7-9 and TRBJ1-4; possibly TRBD1 for D (5 bases). Looked up from germline, CDR1 is SEHNR and CDR2 is FQNEAQ (reference sequence). Trimming left V 5 bases short and J 7 bases short, with 14 bases between. The CDR3 loop spans 14 amino acids. CDR3 coding DNA: TGTGCCAGCAGCCCTCGTCCAGGGCTTGAAAAACTGTTTTTT. The encoded protein is CASSPRPGLEKLFF. The full variable domain, with the rest looked up from reference TRBV7-9 and TRBJ1-4, is DTGVSQNPRHKITKRGQNVTFRCDPISEHNRLYWYRQTLGQGPEFLTYFQNEAQLEKSRLLSDRFSAERPKGSFSTLEIQRTEQGDSAMYLCASSPRPGLEKLFFGSGTQLSVL.

The V and J genes are TRBV18 and TRBJ2-3; tentative D call: TRBD1 (5 bases). Germline CDR1 and CDR2: KGHSH and LQKENI. This CDR3 has 13 residues. V lost 5 bases and J lost 4, with 10 bases in between. The CDR3, as DNA: TGTGCCAGCTCAAGCGACAGTTCAGATACGCAGTATTTT. Its translation: CASSSDSSDTQYF.

V is TRBV15 and J is TRBJ2-1, with D perhaps assigned TRBD1 or TRBD2 (5 bases each). The V gene lost 3 bases and the J gene lost 4 bases, with 13 bases spanning the gap. Germline CDR1 and CDR2: LNHNV and YYDKDF (reference sequence). The CDR3 has 15 residues. The CDR3 here is CATSSEGSLYNEQFF. The CDR3 DNA is TGTGCCACCAGCAGCGAGGGGAGCCTATACAATGAGCAGTTCTTC.

This clonotype was seen at least ten times. The chain combines TRBV11-2 with TRBJ1-5; maybe TRBD1 (6 bases). The CDR3 length is 13 residues. The germline V gene encodes CDR1 SGHAT and CDR2 FQNNGV. V dropped 6 bases and J dropped 9 bases, with 15 bases sitting between them. The CDR3 DNA follows: TGTGCCAGCAGAGCAGGGGTTGGGTGGCCCCAGCATTTT. This sequence encodes CASRAGVGWPQHF.

At least ten counts were recorded for this clonotype. CDR3 region: CASSLLRESNPFEQYF. In nucleotides, the CDR3 is TGTGCCAGCAGTTTACTCCGGGAGAGTAATCCGTTCGAGCAGTACTTC. V gene TRBV28 combines with J gene TRBJ2-7; a possible D gene is TRBD2 (6 bases). Trimming took off 2 bases at V and 6 bases at J, with 20 bases between the two ends. The CDR3 runs to 16 residues. Per the germline V gene, CDR1 is MDHEN and CDR2 is SYDVKM.

This clonotype was seen repeatedly, ten times or more. The gene calls are TRBV7-8 and TRBJ2-1, with a tentative D call TRBD2 (6 bases). Germline V gene sequence: CDR1 SGHVS, CDR2 FQNEAQ. This CDR3 contains 13 residues. Trimming removed 5 bases from V and 8 bases from J, with 13 bases in between. The CDR3 sequence is CASSPAGSHEQFF. Here the CDR3 DNA reads TGTGCCAGCAGCCCCGCGGGGTCCCATGAGCAGTTCTTC.

This clonotype was seen ten or more times. The J gene is TRBJ1-4, the V gene TRBV7-9; 8 nucleotides agree with TRBD1. The CDR3 loop spans 16 amino acids. Germline loops: CDR1 SEHNR, CDR2 FQNEAQ (reference sequence). The V segment lost 3 bases and the J segment 4 bases; nucleotides outside the gene matches: 7. CDR3 in amino acids: CASSLPDRGINEKLFF. The DNA of the CDR3 is TGTGCCAGCAGCTTGCCCGACAGGGGCATTAATGAAAAACTGTTTTTT.

This clonotype was counted many times. The chain combines TRBV28 with TRBJ2-1, with TRBD2 matching over 8 bases. The germline V gene encodes CDR1 MDHEN and CDR2 SYDVKM. After removal of 2 bases from V and 9 bases from J, the junction contained 12 bases not matched to a gene. The CDR3 runs to 16 residues. CDR3 region: CASSLGPAGVRTEQFF. CDR3 DNA: TGTGCCAGCAGTTTAGGTCCAGCGGGAGTTAGGACTGAGCAGTTCTTC.

In this sample, this clonotype turned up many times. The V gene is TRBV7-9, the J gene TRBJ1-2, with D uncertain. CDR3 length: 18 amino acids. Germline V CDR1 and CDR2: SEHNR, FQNEAQ (reference sequence). V lost 3 bases and J 0 bases, leaving 20 bases between the germline ends. The CDR3 DNA is TGTGCCAGCAGCTTTTTAGGCGGGGATCCTATATCTAACTATGGCTACACCTTC. Translating it yields CASSFLGGDPISNYGYTF.

This clonotype was recorded a few times. The rearrangement uses TRBV14 and TRBJ2-7; D not certain. Germline V gene sequence: CDR1 SGHDN, CDR2 FVKESK. Trimming pared 3 bases from V and 1 base from J, leaving 10 bases between. The CDR3 is made up of 14 amino acids. As DNA, the CDR3 is TGTGCCAGCAGCCAGATGGACCAATCCTACGAGCAGTACTTC. As protein: CASSQMDQSYEQYF.

In its sample, this clonotype was seen many times. The CDR3 sequence is CASSSERGAGTDTQYF. CDR3 sequence (DNA): TGTGCCAGCAGCTCCGAACGGGGGGCGGGGACAGATACGCAGTATTTT. The chain joins TRBV11-2 to TRBJ2-3, with D possibly TRBD2 on 7 matching bases. The CDR3 sequence is 16 residues long. Germline CDR1 and CDR2: SGHAT and FQNNGV. V was clipped by 4 bases and J by 3 bases, with 17 bases between them.

This clonotype was counted between two and nine times. The CDR3 region is CSVEVEKETQYF. The CDR3 DNA sequence: TGCAGCGTTGAAGTGGAAAAGGAGACCCAGTACTTC. The V gene is TRBV29-1, the J gene TRBJ2-5; D is uncertain. This CDR3 region has 12 residues. V lost 1 base and J 5 bases, leaving 8 bases between the germline ends. Per germline, CDR1 SQVTM and CDR2 ANQGSEA. Full variable domain (rest looked up from reference TRBV29-1 and TRBJ2-5): SAVISQKPSRDICQRGTSLTIQCQVDSQVTMMFWYRQQPGQSLTLIATANQGSEATYESGFVIDKFPISRPNLTFSTLTVSNMSPEDSSIYLCSVEVEKETQYFGPGTRLLVL.

The V and J genes are TRBV20-1 and TRBJ1-1; TRBD1 is a possible D gene (6 bases). Germline V gives CDR1 DFQATT, CDR2 SNEGSKA (reference sequence). CDR3 length: 13 amino acids. V lost 2 bases and J lost 4, with 11 bases in between. The CDR3, as DNA: TGCAGTGCTAGAAGGGGGGGCACCACTGAAGCTTTCTTT. Translated, it gives CSARRGGTTEAFF.

The sample holds a few counts of this clonotype. The V call is TRBV27, the J call TRBJ1-4; no firm D call. The V gene lost 2 bases and the J gene lost 7 bases, with 17 bases spanning the gap. The CDR3 covers 16 residues. CDR1 is MNHEY, CDR2 SMNVEV, per germline (reference sequence). DNA of the CDR3: TGTGCCAGCAGTTTAAGTCCGGTCGTGCGGGTTGAAAAACTGTTTTTT. It encodes CASSLSPVVRVEKLFF.

V gene TRBV19 combines with J gene TRBJ1-5; TRBD1 matches 7 bases. CDR3 length equals 14 residues. Germline values: CDR1 LNHDA, CDR2 SQIVND (reference sequence). CDR3 nucleotide sequence: TGTTCCTCAGAAGGGACAGATAGCAATCAGCCCCAGCATTTT. Amino acid sequence: CSSEGTDSNQPQHF.